This TCR beta chain was found in a study of T cell responses to AZD1222 COVID-19 vaccine. General study results and limits: Spike-specific TCR depth and breadth grew after two AZD1222 doses. As reported, nearly half of all spike-specific TCRs target variant regions that are unmutated. Just 5 to 7 people given AZD1222 tested seropositive at baseline. Without day 14 samples, only post-peak T cell repertoires were studied.

This table comes from immunoSEQ multiplex PCR, and its TCRdb copy is limited to in-frame clones, with some not included. The table lists more than 110,000 clones, over 85% of them singletons, with about 5.5% in the top ten. This clone was found once. Its antigen remains unidentified. CDR3 length: 15 amino acids. Germline lookup yields CDR1 SGDLS and CDR2 YYNGEE. Between the trimmed V and J ends, which lost 4 bases and 0 bases, there was a span of 11 bases. The chain uses TRBV9 and TRBJ2-1; D might be TRBD2 (6 bases). The specimen comprised peripheral blood, sampled on day 0 of AZD1222 vaccination. This TCR came from an adult in good health. Here the CDR3 DNA reads TGTGCCAGCAGCCCCCGACTAGTCTCCTACAATGAGCAGTTCTTC. Translated, it gives CASSPRLVSYNEQFF. Filled out from reference TRBV9 and TRBJ2-1, the complete variable domain reads DSGVTQTPKHLITATGQRVTLRCSPRSGDLSVYWYQQSLDQGLQFLIQYYNGEERAKGNILERFSAQQFPDLHSELNLSSLELGDSALYFCASSPRLVSYNEQFFGPGTRLTVL.